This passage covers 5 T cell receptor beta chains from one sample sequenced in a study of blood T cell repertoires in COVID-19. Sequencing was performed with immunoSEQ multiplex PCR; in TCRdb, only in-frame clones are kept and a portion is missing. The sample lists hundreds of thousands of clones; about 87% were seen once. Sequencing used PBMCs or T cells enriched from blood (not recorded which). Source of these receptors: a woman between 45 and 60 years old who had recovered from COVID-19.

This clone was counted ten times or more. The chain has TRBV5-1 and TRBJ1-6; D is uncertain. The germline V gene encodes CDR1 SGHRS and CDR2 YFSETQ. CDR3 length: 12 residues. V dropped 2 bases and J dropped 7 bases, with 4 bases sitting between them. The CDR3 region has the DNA TGCGCCAGCAGCTTCCAGAATTCACCCCTCCACTTT. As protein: CASSFQNSPLHF.

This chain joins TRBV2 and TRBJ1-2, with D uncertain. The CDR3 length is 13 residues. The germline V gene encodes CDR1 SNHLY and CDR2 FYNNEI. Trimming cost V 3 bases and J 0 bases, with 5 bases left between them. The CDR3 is CASSEWPNYGYTF. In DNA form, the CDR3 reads TGTGCCAGCAGTGAGTGGCCTAACTATGGCTACACCTTC.

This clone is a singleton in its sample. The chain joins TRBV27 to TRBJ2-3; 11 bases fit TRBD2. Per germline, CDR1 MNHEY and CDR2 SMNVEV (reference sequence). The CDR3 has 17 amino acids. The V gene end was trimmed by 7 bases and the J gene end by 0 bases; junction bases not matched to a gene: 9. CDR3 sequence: CASNRDRLAGSTDTQYF. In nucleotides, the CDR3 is TGTGCCAGCAATAGAGACAGACTAGCGGGGAGCACAGATACGCAGTATTTT.

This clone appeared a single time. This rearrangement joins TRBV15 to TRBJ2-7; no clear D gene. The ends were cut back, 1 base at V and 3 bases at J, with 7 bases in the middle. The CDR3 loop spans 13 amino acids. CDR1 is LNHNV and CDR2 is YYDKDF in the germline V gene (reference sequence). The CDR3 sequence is CATSRVDIYEQYF. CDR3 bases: TGTGCCACCAGCAGAGTAGATATCTACGAGCAGTACTTC.

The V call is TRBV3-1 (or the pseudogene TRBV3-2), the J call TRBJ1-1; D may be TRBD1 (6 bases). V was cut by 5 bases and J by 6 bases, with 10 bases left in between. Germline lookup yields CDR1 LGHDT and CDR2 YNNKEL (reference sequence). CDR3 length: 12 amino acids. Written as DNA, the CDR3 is TGTGCCAGCAGCTCTAACAGGGCTGAAGCTTTCTTT. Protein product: CASSSNRAEAFF.